A single sample is the source of the 18 T cell receptor beta chains below, sequenced in a study of blood T cell repertoires in COVID-19. Sequencing used immunoSEQ multiplex PCR; TCRdb keeps in-frame clones, though not all of them. The data show some 160,000 clones, 87% seen once. The sample comprised peripheral blood. These receptors all stem from a woman aged 65 to 85 with COVID-19, enrolled during active disease.

Only one count was recorded for this clone. This chain uses TRBV9 with TRBJ1-2; D is undetermined. This CDR3 region has 13 residues. Germline CDR1 and CDR2: SGDLS and YYNGEE. V shed 2 bases and J shed 3 bases, with 8 bases lying between them. The CDR3 reads CASSVHIDYGYTF. DNA of the CDR3: TGTGCCAGCAGCGTCCACATCGACTATGGCTACACCTTC.

The V and J genes are TRBV28 and TRBJ1-5, with TRBD1 matching 7 bases. Germline V gene data show CDR1 as MDHEN and CDR2 as SYDVKM. V lost 4 bases to trimming and J lost 2 bases; unmatched junction nucleotides: 17. CDR3 length: 19 residues. The CDR3 DNA sequence: TGTGCCAGCAGTTATAATATGGGACAGCGGTGGTGGGGCAATCAGCCCCAGCATTTT. Translated, it gives CASSYNMGQRWWGNQPQHF.

The rearrangement links TRBV10-3 to TRBJ1-1; 8 bases align to TRBD1. Germline trimming cut 0 bases from V and 0 bases from J; bases unmatched to any gene: 3. CDR1 and CDR2 (germline): ENHRY, SYGVKD. The CDR3 is made up of 16 amino acids. The CDR3 is CAISESSDRVNTEAFF. CDR3 sequence (DNA): TGTGCCATCAGTGAGTCCTCGGACAGGGTGAACACTGAAGCTTTCTTT.

This chain links TRBV6-6 with TRBJ2-4; TRBD1 might be the D (6 bases). CDR1 MNHNY and CDR2 SVGAGI come from the germline V gene (reference sequence). V was pared by 5 bases and J by 7 bases, with 15 bases between. This CDR3 contains 14 residues. The CDR3 region has the DNA TGTGCCAGCAGTCCCCGAGGGGGACGGAACATTCAGTACTTC. It yields the protein CASSPRGGRNIQYF.

This chain uses TRBV21-1 with TRBJ2-3; whether TRBD1, the table's D call, matches the DNA was not checked. TRBV21-1 is an annotated pseudogene. This CDR3 is 18 amino acids long. The CDR3 here is CASSKDGIQGRSTDTQYF. The CDR3 bases are TGTGCCAGCAGCAAAGACGGTATCCAGGGGAGATCGACAGATACGCAGTATTTT.

CDR3: CASSPGNQETQYF. The CDR3 DNA sequence: TGTGCCAGCAGCCCCGGGAACCAAGAGACCCAGTACTTC. The chain employs TRBV7-3 and TRBJ2-5; possible D gene TRBD2, 5 bases. V was pared by 5 bases and J by 0 bases, with 7 bases between. Germline CDR1 reads SGHTA; CDR2 reads FQGTGA. This CDR3 is built from 13 residues.

This clone was detected a few times. This rearrangement joins TRBV5-6 to TRBJ1-6; maybe TRBD1 (5 bases). Per the germline V gene, CDR1 is SGHDT and CDR2 is YYEEEE. V was pared by 1 base and J by 5 bases, with 10 bases between. The CDR3 runs to 15 residues. In DNA form, the CDR3 reads TGTGCCAGCAGCTTGATTAGGACAAATAATTCACCCCTCCACTTT. Translating gives CASSLIRTNNSPLHF.

J is TRBJ2-7 and V is TRBV5-6, with 8 bases fitting TRBD2. Germline V CDR1 and CDR2: SGHDT, YYEEEE. The CDR3 runs to 15 residues. Trimming took 1 base from V and 4 from J; bases not matched to a gene: 7. The CDR3 is CASSLRSGGGYEQYF. CDR3 DNA: TGTGCCAGCAGCTTGCGCAGCGGGGGAGGGTACGAGCAGTACTTC.

The chain combines TRBV2 with TRBJ2-7, with 7 bases identical to TRBD1. Germline V CDR1 and CDR2: SNHLY, FYNNEI. The V segment lost 3 bases and the J segment 3 bases; nucleotides outside the gene matches: 11. The CDR3 spans 16 residues. CDR3 sequence (DNA): TGTGCCAGCAGTGACCCACTAACGGACAGGAACTACGAGCAGTACTTC. Translating it yields CASSDPLTDRNYEQYF. The whole variable domain, filled in from reference TRBV2 and TRBJ2-7, reads EPEVTQTPSHQVTQMGQEVILRCVPISNHLYFYWYRQILGQKVEFLVSFYNNEISEKSEIFDDQFSVERPDGSNFTLKIRSTKLEDSAMYFCASSDPLTDRNYEQYFGPGTRLTVT.

This sequence joins TRBV6-5 and TRBJ2-5; D is perhaps TRBD1 (6 bases). The V and J ends lost 6 bases and 2 bases respectively, with 10 bases between them. The CDR3 runs to 13 residues. Looked up from germline, CDR1 is MNHEY and CDR2 is SVGAGI. The CDR3 here is CASRLQGQETQYF. CDR3 nucleotides: TGTGCCAGCAGATTACAGGGTCAAGAGACCCAGTACTTC.

This clone has a handful of counts. The chain recombines TRBV2 with TRBJ1-6; 7 nucleotides agree with TRBD1. Losses at the gene ends were 2 bases for V and 10 bases for J; bases not matched to a gene: 17. Germline V gene sequence: CDR1 SNHLY, CDR2 FYNNEI. The CDR3 runs 18 residues. The CDR3 nucleotides are TGTGCCAGCAGTGAACAGCCTCCAGGTGGAGGGGGCGTCTCACCCCTCCACTTT. It codes for CASSEQPPGGGGVSPLHF.

The CDR3 is CASSFFGQGTYEQYF. CDR3 sequence (DNA): TGTGCCAGCAGCTTTTTTGGGCAGGGTACTTACGAGCAGTACTTC. This sequence joins TRBV5-4 and TRBJ2-7; D perhaps matches TRBD1 (5 bases). Germline CDR1 and CDR2: SGHNT and YYREEE (reference sequence). The CDR3 runs 15 residues. V was pared by 2 bases and J by 4 bases, with 16 bases between.

The chain employs TRBV5-6 and TRBJ2-4, with D unclear. The germline gives CDR1 SGHDT, CDR2 YYEEEE. V lost 4 bases to trimming and J lost 6 bases, with 14 bases between them. The CDR3 has 14 amino acids. The CDR3 bases are TGTGCCAGCAGCCCGATTGGATCGGGAAACATTCAGTACTTC. It specifies CASSPIGSGNIQYF.

V is TRBV27 and J is TRBJ1-3; TRBD1 matches 9 bases. The CDR3 has 15 amino acids. Trimming removed 5 bases from V and 2 bases from J; junction bases left unmatched: 4. CDR1 is MNHEY and CDR2 is SMNVEV in the germline V gene (reference sequence). The CDR3 region has the DNA TGTGCCAGCAGTCCCCGGACAGGGGCTGGAAACACCATATATTTT. Protein sequence: CASSPRTGAGNTIYF.

This chain joins TRBV7-3 and TRBJ1-2; no reliable D call. V lost 3 bases, J lost 0 bases, and 8 bases lay in between. CDR1 and CDR2 (germline): SGHTA, FQGTGA. The CDR3 is 14 amino acids. CDR3 sequence reads: CASSFEATNYGYTF. Written as DNA, the CDR3 is TGTGCCAGCAGCTTTGAGGCTACTAACTATGGCTACACCTTC.

V usage is TRBV11-2 and J usage is TRBJ2-7; D not resolved. The germline gives CDR1 SGHAT, CDR2 FQNNGV. Trimming left V 0 bases short and J 3 bases short, with 12 bases between. This CDR3 comprises 15 residues. The CDR3 region has the DNA TGTGCCAGCAGCTTAGATAGAGGCAGCTACTACGAGCAGTACTTC. Residues: CASSLDRGSYYEQYF. The variable domain in full, completed from reference TRBV11-2 and TRBJ2-7, reads EAGVAQSPRYKIIEKRQSVAFWCNPISGHATLYWYQQILGQGPKLLIQFQNNGVVDDSQLPKDRFSAERLKGVDSTLKIQPAKLEDSAVYLCASSLDRGSYYEQYFGPGTRLTVT.

This chain connects TRBV2 to TRBJ1-2, with TRBD1 matching 8 bases. Germline V gene sequence: CDR1 SNHLY, CDR2 FYNNEI. The CDR3 is made up of 15 amino acids. V lost 4 bases and J lost 0; bases outside the gene matches: 4. The CDR3 loop reads CASSGDRGPNYGYTF. DNA of the CDR3: TGTGCCAGCAGTGGAGACAGGGGCCCTAACTATGGCTACACCTTC. Complete variable domain (other parts from reference TRBV2 and TRBJ1-2): EPEVTQTPSHQVTQMGQEVILRCVPISNHLYFYWYRQILGQKVEFLVSFYNNEISEKSEIFDDQFSVERPDGSNFTLKIRSTKLEDSAMYFCASSGDRGPNYGYTFGSGTRLTVV.

The genes are TRBV5-1 and TRBJ2-5; perhaps TRBD1 as D (6 bases). V lost 1 base and J 4 bases, leaving 11 bases between the germline ends. CDR3 length: 14 residues. Germline V lookup: CDR1 SGHRS, CDR2 YFSETQ. Here the CDR3 reads CASSLQGSRETQYF. The DNA for the CDR3 is TGCGCCAGCAGCTTGCAGGGGAGTCGAGAGACCCAGTACTTC.